This T cell receptor (beta chain) was recorded in a study of shared clonotypes between healthy human individuals. The V and J ends lost 7 bases and 11 bases, in that order; junction bases with no gene match: 15. CDR1 is ENHRY and CDR2 is SYGVKD in the germline V gene. The CDR3 has 14 amino acids. This table comes from immunoSEQ multiplex PCR, and its TCRdb copy is limited to in-frame clones, with some not included. Of 2.5 million or so clones in the sample, 90% to 95% were seen once. V and J are TRBV10-3 and TRBJ1-2; the match to TRBD1 covers 8 bases. This clonotype originated in a man aged 18 to 30 in good health. The material sequenced was naive CD4+ T cells sorted from blood. Subset defined: CD45RA+ positively selected. CDR3 nucleotide sequence: TGTGCCATCACTACTTACCCCAACGGACAGGGATACACCTTC. This sequence encodes CAITTYPNGQGYTF.